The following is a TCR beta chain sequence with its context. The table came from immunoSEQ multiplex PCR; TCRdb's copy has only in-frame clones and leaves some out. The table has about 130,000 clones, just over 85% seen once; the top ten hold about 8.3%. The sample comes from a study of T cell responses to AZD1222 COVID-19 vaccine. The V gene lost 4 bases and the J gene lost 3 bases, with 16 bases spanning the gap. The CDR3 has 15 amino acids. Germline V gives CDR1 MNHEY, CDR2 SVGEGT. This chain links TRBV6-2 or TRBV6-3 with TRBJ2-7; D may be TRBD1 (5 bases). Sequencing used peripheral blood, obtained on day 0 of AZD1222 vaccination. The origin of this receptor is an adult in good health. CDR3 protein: CASSFYPTVYYEQYF. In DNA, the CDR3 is TGTGCCAGCAGTTTCTACCCGACAGTCTACTACGAGCAGTACTTC.